The 24 T cell receptor beta chains below were found in one sample sequenced in a study of blood T cell repertoires in COVID-19. Sequencing used immunoSEQ multiplex PCR; TCRdb keeps in-frame clones, though not all of them. The data hold about 210,000 clones, with 86% observed a single time. Sequencing used peripheral blood. The receptors here all came from a woman aged 65 to 85 with acute or convalescent COVID-19.

J is TRBJ1-4 and V is TRBV7-9; 12 bases are shared with TRBD1. From germline, CDR1 is SEHNR and CDR2 FQNEAQ (reference sequence). J gave up 6 bases and V 5 bases, and 13 bases lay outside the gene matches. The CDR3 loop spans 18 amino acids. CDR3 sequence (DNA): TGTGCCAGCAGCCTGCTGCGAGGGACAGGGGGCTTAGATGAAAAACTGTTTTTT. Its protein product is CASSLLRGTGGLDEKLFF.

The chain joins TRBV27 to TRBJ1-1, with D perhaps TRBD1 (6 bases). There are 14 residues in the CDR3. Germline V lookup: CDR1 MNHEY, CDR2 SMNVEV (reference sequence). Between the trimmed V and J ends, which lost 8 bases and 0 bases, there was a span of 13 bases. The CDR3 spells CASGKQGMNTEAFF. Here the CDR3 DNA reads TGTGCCAGCGGTAAACAGGGAATGAACACTGAAGCTTTCTTT.

This clone was counted once. Other DNA sequences in this sample translate to the same CDR3. V gene TRBV28 combines with J gene TRBJ2-2; TRBD2 might be the D (6 bases). Germline CDR1 MDHEN, CDR2 SYDVKM. The CDR3 has 14 amino acids. The CDR3 DNA reads as TGTGCTACCTCCGGATCCGGGGGCACCGGGGAGCTGTTTTTT. Translated, it gives CATSGSGGTGELFF.

The chain has TRBV28 and TRBJ1-4; 7 nucleotides align to TRBD1. The CDR3 has 18 amino acids. Germline V gives CDR1 MDHEN, CDR2 SYDVKM. The trim removed 4 bases at V and 6 bases at J, leaving 17 bases unmatched. CDR3 loop: CASSSYTPFDRVDEKLFF. CDR3 bases: TGTGCCAGCAGTTCTTATACACCCTTCGACAGGGTGGATGAAAAACTGTTTTTT.

The CDR3 spells CASSRGSRRPDTQYF. The CDR3 region has the DNA TGTGCCAGCAGCAGGGGCTCCAGGAGGCCAGATACGCAGTATTTT. J is TRBJ2-3 and V is TRBV6-5; D may be TRBD1 (6 bases). The CDR3 totals 15 residues. Trimming took off 6 bases at V and 4 bases at J, with 17 bases between the two ends. Germline V gene lookup returns CDR1 MNHEY and CDR2 SVGAGI.

The rearrangement joins TRBV27 to TRBJ2-1; 9 bases fit TRBD2. The V segment lost 5 bases and the J segment 8 bases; nucleotides outside the gene matches: 13. Germline V gives CDR1 MNHEY, CDR2 SMNVEV (reference sequence). This CDR3 comprises 16 residues. The CDR3 region is CASSENWISGGYEQFF. DNA of the CDR3: TGTGCCAGCAGTGAAAATTGGATTAGCGGGGGCTATGAGCAGTTCTTC.

This clone was seen more than once but under ten times. The V gene is TRBV7-2, the J gene TRBJ2-2; D perhaps matches TRBD1 (5 bases). CDR1 and CDR2 (germline): SGHTA, FQGNSA. The CDR3 totals 15 residues. Trimming left V 3 bases short and J 5 bases short, with 13 bases between. The CDR3 here is CASSFNPQGTGELFF. The CDR3 DNA follows: TGTGCCAGCAGCTTCAACCCTCAGGGAACCGGGGAGCTGTTTTTT.

This chain connects TRBV28 to TRBJ1-5; maybe TRBD1 (6 bases). In germline, CDR1 is MDHEN, CDR2 SYDVKM. The CDR3 extends over 13 amino acids. Trimming shortened V by 8 bases and J by 9 bases, and 17 bases separated the two germline ends. The CDR3 protein is CASRVQGTSPQHF. CDR3 coding DNA: TGTGCCAGCCGTGTACAGGGAACGTCGCCCCAGCATTTT.

V usage is TRBV28 and J usage is TRBJ1-3, with D maybe TRBD1 (6 bases). The germline gives CDR1 MDHEN, CDR2 SYDVKM. Trimming removed 3 bases from V and 1 base from J, with 19 bases in between. The CDR3 has 18 residues. In nucleotides, the CDR3 is TGTGCCAGCAGTTTCGGTATCGGGGGGGCAGGATCTGGAAACACCATATATTTT. Translating it yields CASSFGIGGAGSGNTIYF. Supplemented by reference TRBV28 and TRBJ1-3, the full variable domain reads DVKVTQSSRYLVKRTGEKVFLECVQDMDHENMFWYRQDPGLGLRLIYFSYDVKMKEKGDIPEGYSVSREKKERFSLILESASTNQTSMYLCASSFGIGGAGSGNTIYFGEGSWLTVV.

The CDR3 DNA is TGTGCCAGCTCACTTCCCCCAGTGGAGACCCAGTACTTC. Its translation: CASSLPPVETQYF. The V call is TRBV18, the J call TRBJ2-5; D gene uncertain. The CDR3 has 13 residues. Trimming left V 4 bases short and J 5 bases short, with 11 bases between. Looked up from germline, CDR1 is KGHSH and CDR2 is LQKENI.

The chain combines TRBV28 with TRBJ2-7, with 7 bases identical to TRBD1. CDR3 length: 16 residues. The germline gives CDR1 MDHEN, CDR2 SYDVKM. The CDR3 reads CASGIRAETGRYEQYF. The CDR3 DNA reads TGTGCGAGCGGAATTCGGGCGGAGACAGGGCGTTACGAGCAGTACTTC.

The chain carries TRBV11-3 and TRBJ2-7; 9 bases are a match to TRBD1. Losses at the gene ends were 5 bases for V and 5 bases for J; bases not matched to a gene: 10. This CDR3 has 15 residues. The germline V gene encodes CDR1 SGHNT and CDR2 YENEEA. The CDR3 DNA reads as TGTGCCAGCAGCCATTGGGGGGGACAGGGAGACGAGCAGTACTTC. It encodes CASSHWGGQGDEQYF. The full variable domain, with the rest looked up from reference TRBV11-3 and TRBJ2-7, is EAGVVQSPRYKIIEKKQPVAFWCNPISGHNTLYWYLQNLGQGPELLIRYENEEAVDDSQLPKDRFSAERLKGVDSTLKIQPAELGDSAVYLCASSHWGGQGDEQYFGPGTRLTVT.

V usage is TRBV20-1 and J usage is TRBJ2-1; 8 bases align to TRBD2. Germline V lookup: CDR1 DFQATT, CDR2 SNEGSKA (reference sequence). V trimming: 4 bases; J trimming: 10 bases; junction bases outside the gene matches: 3. The CDR3 spans 11 residues. DNA for the CDR3: TGCAGTGCTACTAGCGGGCCAGAGCAGTTCTTC. Encoded protein: CSATSGPEQFF.

The chain is built from TRBV5-1 and TRBJ1-2; 7 positions agree with TRBD1. CDR1 is SGHRS and CDR2 is YFSETQ in the germline V gene. Germline trimming cut 4 bases from V and 4 bases from J; bases unmatched to any gene: 13. The CDR3 length is 16 residues. The CDR3 is CASSTQTGLGSYGYTF. CDR3 DNA: TGCGCCAGCAGCACCCAGACAGGGTTGGGGAGCTATGGCTACACCTTC. Full variable domain (rest looked up from reference TRBV5-1 and TRBJ1-2): KAGVTQTPRYLIKTRGQQVTLSCSPISGHRSVSWYQQTPGQGLQFLFEYFSETQRNKGNFPGRFSGRQFSNSRSEMNVSTLELGDSALYLCASSTQTGLGSYGYTFGSGTRLTVV.

This clone was counted a single time. The rearrangement joins TRBV24-1 to TRBJ2-5, with 8 bases fitting TRBD2. V lost 0 bases and J lost 5; bases outside the gene matches: 7. The CDR3 covers 16 residues. The germline gives CDR1 KGHDR, CDR2 SFDVKD. In DNA form, the CDR3 reads TGTGCCACCAGTGATTTGCCGCGGGGGGCAGGGGAGACCCAGTACTTC. Translated, it gives CATSDLPRGAGETQYF.

This rearrangement joins TRBV28 to TRBJ2-7, with 8 bases matching TRBD2. This CDR3 region has 15 residues. Germline-derived CDR1 and CDR2 are MDHEN and SYDVKM. The J segment lost 4 bases and the V segment lost 3 bases, leaving 8 bases of the junction unmatched. The CDR3 DNA reads TGTGCCAGCAGTTTCGGGGGGGCTAGCGGATACGAGCAGTACTTC. Its translation is CASSFGGASGYEQYF.

The rearrangement uses TRBV9 and TRBJ1-6; D is unclear. The V gene's germline CDR1 is SGDLS and CDR2 YYNGEE. The length of the CDR3 is 14 residues. The V end lost 0 bases, the J end lost 2 bases, and 3 bases lay between the germline ends. Here the CDR3 reads CASSVEPYNSPLHF. DNA of the CDR3: TGTGCCAGCAGCGTAGAGCCCTATAATTCACCCCTCCACTTT.

This chain connects TRBV7-9 to TRBJ1-2; tentatively, D is TRBD1 (6 bases). The V gene's germline CDR1 is SEHNR and CDR2 FQNEAQ (reference sequence). Trimming stripped 4 bases from V and 1 base from J, with 16 bases between. The length of the CDR3 is 16 residues. Here the CDR3 DNA reads TGTGCCAGCAGCTCCTCCACAGGGCTCGTTAACTATGGCTACACCTTC. Protein product: CASSSSTGLVNYGYTF.

The genes are TRBV15 and TRBJ2-5; D remains ambiguous. Trimming pared 1 base from V and 1 base from J, leaving 4 bases between. The CDR3 has 13 amino acids. The germline gives CDR1 LNHNV, CDR2 YYDKDF (reference sequence). CDR3 sequence: CATSRGAQETQYF. CDR3 coding DNA: TGTGCCACCAGCAGAGGGGCCCAAGAGACCCAGTACTTC.

The gene calls are TRBV10-2 and TRBJ2-6; D gene uncertain. Germline V gene lookup returns CDR1 WSHSY and CDR2 SAAADI. Between the trimmed V and J ends, which lost 7 bases and 2 bases, there was a span of 6 bases. This CDR3 comprises 13 residues. CDR3 coding DNA: TGCGCCAGCAAGATAGCTGGGGCCAACGTCCTGACTTTC. It specifies CASKIAGANVLTF.

The chain couples TRBV18 to TRBJ1-5, with D possibly TRBD1 on 5 matching bases. Trimming stripped 6 bases from V and 0 bases from J, with 9 bases between. The CDR3 covers 14 residues. Per germline, CDR1 KGHSH and CDR2 LQKENI. DNA for the CDR3: TGTGCCAGCTCCTCGACAGATAGCAATCAGCCCCAGCATTTT. Amino acids: CASSSTDSNQPQHF.

The V call is TRBV2, the J call TRBJ1-2; the match to TRBD1 covers 9 bases. Germline CDR1 and CDR2: SNHLY and FYNNEI. The CDR3 loop spans 14 amino acids. V was pared by 4 bases and J by 5 bases, with 5 bases of the junction left unmatched. CDR3 sequence: CASSATGTGYGYTF. The CDR3 coding sequence is TGTGCCAGCAGTGCCACGGGGACAGGGTATGGCTACACCTTC.

This chain uses TRBV12-3 or TRBV12-4 with TRBJ1-1; 8 bases are shared with TRBD1. The CDR3 length is 13 residues. After removal of 5 bases from V and 4 bases from J, the junction contained 3 bases not matched to a gene. Here the CDR3 DNA reads TGTGCCAGCAGTCAGCAGGGGGCCACTGAAGCTTTCTTT. Translated: CASSQQGATEAFF.

The chain links TRBV4-2 to TRBJ2-2; perhaps TRBD1 as D (5 bases). Trimming removed 1 base at V and 1 base at J, with 7 bases between. The CDR3 is 15 amino acids. Per germline, CDR1 LGHNA and CDR2 YNFKEQ. The CDR3 reads CASSQGDRNTGELFF. As DNA, the CDR3 is TGTGCCAGCAGCCAAGGCGACAGGAACACCGGGGAGCTGTTTTTT.